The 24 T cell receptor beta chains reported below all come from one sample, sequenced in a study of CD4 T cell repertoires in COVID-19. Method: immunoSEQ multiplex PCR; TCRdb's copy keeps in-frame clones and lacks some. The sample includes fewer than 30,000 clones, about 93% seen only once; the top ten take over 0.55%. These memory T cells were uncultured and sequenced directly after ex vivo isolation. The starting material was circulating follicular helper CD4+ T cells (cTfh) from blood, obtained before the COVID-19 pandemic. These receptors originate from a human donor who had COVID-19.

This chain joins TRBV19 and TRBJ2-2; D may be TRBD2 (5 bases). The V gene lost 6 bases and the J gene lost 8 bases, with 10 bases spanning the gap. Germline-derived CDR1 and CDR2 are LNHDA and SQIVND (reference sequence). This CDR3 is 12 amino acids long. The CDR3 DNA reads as TGTGCCAGTAGAACCGAGGGAGGGGAGCTGTTTTTT. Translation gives CASRTEGGELFF.

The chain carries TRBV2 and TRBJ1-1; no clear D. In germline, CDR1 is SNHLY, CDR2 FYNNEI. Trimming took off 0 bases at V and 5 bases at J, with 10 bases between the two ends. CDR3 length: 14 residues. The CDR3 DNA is TGTGCCAGCAGTGAAGCACTGACTGAAACTGAAGCTTTCTTT. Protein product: CASSEALTETEAFF.

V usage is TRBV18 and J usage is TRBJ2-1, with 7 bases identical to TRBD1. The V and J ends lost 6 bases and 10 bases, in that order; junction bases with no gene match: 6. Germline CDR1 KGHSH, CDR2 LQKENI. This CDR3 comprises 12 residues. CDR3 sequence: CASSQQGREQFF. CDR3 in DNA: TGTGCCAGCTCCCAACAGGGGCGAGAGCAGTTCTTC. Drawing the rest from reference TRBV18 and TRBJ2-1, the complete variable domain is NAGVMQNPRHLVRRRGQEARLRCSPMKGHSHVYWYRQLPEEGLKFMVYLQKENIIDESGMPKERFSAEFPKEGPSILRIQQVVRGDSAAYFCASSQQGREQFFGPGTRLTVL.

The CDR3 spells CASSWGGTGGTSEAFF. In DNA, the CDR3 is TGTGCCAGCAGCTGGGGGGGGACAGGCGGAACCTCTGAAGCTTTCTTT. The rearrangement links TRBV7-3 to TRBJ1-1, with 8 bases matching TRBD1. CDR3 size: 16 residues. J gave up 6 bases and V 4 bases, and 13 bases lay outside the gene matches. Germline CDR1 is SGHTA and CDR2 is FQGTGA.

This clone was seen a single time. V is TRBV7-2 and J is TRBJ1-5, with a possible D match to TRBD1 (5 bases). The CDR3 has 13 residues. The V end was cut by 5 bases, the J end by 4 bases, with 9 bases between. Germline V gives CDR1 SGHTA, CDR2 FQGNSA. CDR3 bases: TGTGCCAGCAGCCCCGGGGGGAATCAGCCCCAGCATTTT. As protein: CASSPGGNQPQHF.

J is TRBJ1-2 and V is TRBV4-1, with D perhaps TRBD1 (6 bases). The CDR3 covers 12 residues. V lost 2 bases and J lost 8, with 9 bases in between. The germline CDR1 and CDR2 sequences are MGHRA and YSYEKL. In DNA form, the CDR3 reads TGCGCCAGCAGCCAACAAGGGGGAGGCTACACCTTC. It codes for CASSQQGGGYTF.

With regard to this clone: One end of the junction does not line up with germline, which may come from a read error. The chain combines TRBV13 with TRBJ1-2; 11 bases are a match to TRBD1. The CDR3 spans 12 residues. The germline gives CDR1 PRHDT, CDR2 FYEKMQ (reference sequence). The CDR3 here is CASSLDRGRAVF. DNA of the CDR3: TGTGCCAGCAGCTTGGACAGGGGGCGTGCCGTCTTC.

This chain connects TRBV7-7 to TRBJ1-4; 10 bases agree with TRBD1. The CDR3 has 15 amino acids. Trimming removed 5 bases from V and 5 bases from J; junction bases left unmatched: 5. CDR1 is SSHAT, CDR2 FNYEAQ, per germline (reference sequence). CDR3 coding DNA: TGTGCCAGCAGCCTAGACAGGGGGCCGAATGAAAAACTGTTTTTT. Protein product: CASSLDRGPNEKLFF.

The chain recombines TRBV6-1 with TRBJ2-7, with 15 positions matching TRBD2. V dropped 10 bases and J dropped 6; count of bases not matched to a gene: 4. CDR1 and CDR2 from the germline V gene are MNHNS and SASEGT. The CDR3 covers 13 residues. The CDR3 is CATTGLAGGEQYF. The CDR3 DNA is TGTGCCACAACGGGACTAGCGGGAGGCGAGCAGTACTTC.

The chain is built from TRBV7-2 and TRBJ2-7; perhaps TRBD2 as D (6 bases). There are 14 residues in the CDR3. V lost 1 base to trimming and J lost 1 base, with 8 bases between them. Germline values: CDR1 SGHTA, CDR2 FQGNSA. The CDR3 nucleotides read TGTGCCAGCAGCTTAGGGCGGGATTCCTACGAGCAGTACTTC. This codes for CASSLGRDSYEQYF.

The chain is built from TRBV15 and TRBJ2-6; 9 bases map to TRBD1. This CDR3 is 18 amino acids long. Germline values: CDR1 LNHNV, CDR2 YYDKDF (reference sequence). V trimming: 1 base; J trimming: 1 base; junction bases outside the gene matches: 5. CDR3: CATSRGDRVGSGANVLTF. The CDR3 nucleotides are TGTGCCACCAGCAGAGGGGACAGGGTAGGATCTGGGGCCAACGTCCTGACTTTC.

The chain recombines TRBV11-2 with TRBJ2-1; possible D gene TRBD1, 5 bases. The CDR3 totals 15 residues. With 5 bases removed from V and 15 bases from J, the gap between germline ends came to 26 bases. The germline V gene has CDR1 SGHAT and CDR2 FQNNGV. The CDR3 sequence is CASSPQGGANRGRFF. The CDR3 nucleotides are TGTGCCAGCAGCCCACAAGGTGGGGCCAACCGAGGTCGGTTCTTC.

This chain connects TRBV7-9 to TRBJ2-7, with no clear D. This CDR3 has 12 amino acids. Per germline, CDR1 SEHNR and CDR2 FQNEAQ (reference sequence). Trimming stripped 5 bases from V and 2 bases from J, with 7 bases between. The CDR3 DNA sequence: TGTGCCAGCAGCCCGAGTCCCTACGAGCAGTACTTC. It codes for CASSPSPYEQYF.

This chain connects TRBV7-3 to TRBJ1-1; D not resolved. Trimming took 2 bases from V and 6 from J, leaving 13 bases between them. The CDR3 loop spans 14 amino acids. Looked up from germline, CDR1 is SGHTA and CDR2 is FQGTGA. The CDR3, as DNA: TGTGCCAGCAGCTTATCGGGAGGTAGGGCTGAAGCTTTCTTT. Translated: CASSLSGGRAEAFF. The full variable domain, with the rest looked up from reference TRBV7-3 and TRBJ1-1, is GAGVSQTPSNKVTEKGKYVELRCDPISGHTALYWYRQSLGQGPEFLIYFQGTGAADDSGLPNDRFFAVRPEGSVSTLKIQRTERGDSAVYLCASSLSGGRAEAFFGQGTRLTVV.

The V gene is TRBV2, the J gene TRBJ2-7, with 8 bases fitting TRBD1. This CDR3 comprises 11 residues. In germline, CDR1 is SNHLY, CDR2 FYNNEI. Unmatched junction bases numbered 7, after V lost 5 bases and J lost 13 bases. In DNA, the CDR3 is TGTGCCAGCAGTCAGGACAGGGTGAGCTACTTC. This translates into CASSQDRVSYF.

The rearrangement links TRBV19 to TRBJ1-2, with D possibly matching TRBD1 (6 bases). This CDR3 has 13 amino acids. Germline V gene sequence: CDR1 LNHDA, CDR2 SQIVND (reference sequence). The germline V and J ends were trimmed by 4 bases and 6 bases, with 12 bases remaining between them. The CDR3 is CASSTQGFHGYTF. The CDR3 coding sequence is TGTGCCAGTAGTACACAGGGATTTCATGGCTACACCTTC.

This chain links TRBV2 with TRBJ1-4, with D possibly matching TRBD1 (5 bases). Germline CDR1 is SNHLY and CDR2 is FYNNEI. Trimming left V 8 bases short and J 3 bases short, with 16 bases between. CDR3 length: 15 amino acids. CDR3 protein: CASRREGTANEKLFF. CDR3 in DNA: TGTGCCAGCCGCCGGGAGGGGACGGCTAATGAAAAACTGTTTTTT.

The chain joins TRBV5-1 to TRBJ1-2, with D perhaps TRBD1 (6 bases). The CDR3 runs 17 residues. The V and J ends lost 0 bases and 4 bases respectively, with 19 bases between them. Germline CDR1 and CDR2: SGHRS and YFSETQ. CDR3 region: CASSLVVGAGDTYGYTF. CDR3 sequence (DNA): TGCGCCAGCAGCTTGGTTGTCGGGGCAGGGGATACCTATGGCTACACCTTC. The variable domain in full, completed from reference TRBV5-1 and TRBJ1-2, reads KAGVTQTPRYLIKTRGQQVTLSCSPISGHRSVSWYQQTPGQGLQFLFEYFSETQRNKGNFPGRFSGRQFSNSRSEMNVSTLELGDSALYLCASSLVVGAGDTYGYTFGSGTRLTVV.

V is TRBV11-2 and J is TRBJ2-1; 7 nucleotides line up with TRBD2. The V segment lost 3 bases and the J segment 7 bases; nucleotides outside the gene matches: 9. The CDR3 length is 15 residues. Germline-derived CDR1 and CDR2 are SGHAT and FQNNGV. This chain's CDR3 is CASSFVAQAGNEQFF. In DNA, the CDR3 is TGTGCCAGCAGCTTTGTAGCCCAAGCGGGGAATGAGCAGTTCTTC. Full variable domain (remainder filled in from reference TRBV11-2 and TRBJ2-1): EAGVAQSPRYKIIEKRQSVAFWCNPISGHATLYWYQQILGQGPKLLIQFQNNGVVDDSQLPKDRFSAERLKGVDSTLKIQPAKLEDSAVYLCASSFVAQAGNEQFFGPGTRLTVL.

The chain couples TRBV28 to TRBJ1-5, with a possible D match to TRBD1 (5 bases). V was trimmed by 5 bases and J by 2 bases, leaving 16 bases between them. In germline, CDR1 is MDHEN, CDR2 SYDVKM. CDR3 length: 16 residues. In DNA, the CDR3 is TGTGCCAGCAGTCCGCATGCGGGGGGTGGCAATCAGCCCCAGCATTTT. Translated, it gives CASSPHAGGGNQPQHF.

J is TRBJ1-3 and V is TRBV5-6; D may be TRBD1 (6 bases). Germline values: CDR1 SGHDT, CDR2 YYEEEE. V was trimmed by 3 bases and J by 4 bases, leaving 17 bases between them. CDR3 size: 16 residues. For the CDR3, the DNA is TGTGCCAGCAGCTCACCTTCCAGGGGCTCAGGAAACACCATATATTTT. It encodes CASSSPSRGSGNTIYF. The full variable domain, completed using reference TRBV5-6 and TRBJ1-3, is DAGVTQSPTHLIKTRGQQVTLRCSPKSGHDTVSWYQQALGQGPQFIFQYYEEEERQRGNFPDRFSGHQFPNYSSELNVNALLLGDSALYLCASSSPSRGSGNTIYFGEGSWLTVV.

The CDR3 is CASSQEPSGNTIYF. The DNA for the CDR3 is TGTGCCAGCAGCCAGGAACCCTCTGGAAACACCATATATTTT. The genes are TRBV6-5 and TRBJ1-3; no definite D call. The CDR3 sequence is 14 residues long. V was pared by 6 bases and J by 0 bases, with 9 bases between. CDR1 and CDR2 from the germline V gene are MNHEY and SVGAGI.

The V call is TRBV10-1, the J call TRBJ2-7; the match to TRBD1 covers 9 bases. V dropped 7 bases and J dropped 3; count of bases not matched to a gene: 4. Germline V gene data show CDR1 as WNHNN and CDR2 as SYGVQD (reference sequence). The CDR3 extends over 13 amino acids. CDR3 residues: CASTPGQGYEQYF. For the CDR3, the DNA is TGCGCCAGCACCCCGGGACAGGGCTACGAGCAGTACTTC.

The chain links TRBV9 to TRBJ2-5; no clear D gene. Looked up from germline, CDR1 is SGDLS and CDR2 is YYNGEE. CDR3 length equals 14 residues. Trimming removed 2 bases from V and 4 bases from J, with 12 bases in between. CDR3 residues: CASSVDGGIETQYF. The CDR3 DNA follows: TGTGCCAGCAGCGTTGATGGCGGTATAGAGACCCAGTACTTC.